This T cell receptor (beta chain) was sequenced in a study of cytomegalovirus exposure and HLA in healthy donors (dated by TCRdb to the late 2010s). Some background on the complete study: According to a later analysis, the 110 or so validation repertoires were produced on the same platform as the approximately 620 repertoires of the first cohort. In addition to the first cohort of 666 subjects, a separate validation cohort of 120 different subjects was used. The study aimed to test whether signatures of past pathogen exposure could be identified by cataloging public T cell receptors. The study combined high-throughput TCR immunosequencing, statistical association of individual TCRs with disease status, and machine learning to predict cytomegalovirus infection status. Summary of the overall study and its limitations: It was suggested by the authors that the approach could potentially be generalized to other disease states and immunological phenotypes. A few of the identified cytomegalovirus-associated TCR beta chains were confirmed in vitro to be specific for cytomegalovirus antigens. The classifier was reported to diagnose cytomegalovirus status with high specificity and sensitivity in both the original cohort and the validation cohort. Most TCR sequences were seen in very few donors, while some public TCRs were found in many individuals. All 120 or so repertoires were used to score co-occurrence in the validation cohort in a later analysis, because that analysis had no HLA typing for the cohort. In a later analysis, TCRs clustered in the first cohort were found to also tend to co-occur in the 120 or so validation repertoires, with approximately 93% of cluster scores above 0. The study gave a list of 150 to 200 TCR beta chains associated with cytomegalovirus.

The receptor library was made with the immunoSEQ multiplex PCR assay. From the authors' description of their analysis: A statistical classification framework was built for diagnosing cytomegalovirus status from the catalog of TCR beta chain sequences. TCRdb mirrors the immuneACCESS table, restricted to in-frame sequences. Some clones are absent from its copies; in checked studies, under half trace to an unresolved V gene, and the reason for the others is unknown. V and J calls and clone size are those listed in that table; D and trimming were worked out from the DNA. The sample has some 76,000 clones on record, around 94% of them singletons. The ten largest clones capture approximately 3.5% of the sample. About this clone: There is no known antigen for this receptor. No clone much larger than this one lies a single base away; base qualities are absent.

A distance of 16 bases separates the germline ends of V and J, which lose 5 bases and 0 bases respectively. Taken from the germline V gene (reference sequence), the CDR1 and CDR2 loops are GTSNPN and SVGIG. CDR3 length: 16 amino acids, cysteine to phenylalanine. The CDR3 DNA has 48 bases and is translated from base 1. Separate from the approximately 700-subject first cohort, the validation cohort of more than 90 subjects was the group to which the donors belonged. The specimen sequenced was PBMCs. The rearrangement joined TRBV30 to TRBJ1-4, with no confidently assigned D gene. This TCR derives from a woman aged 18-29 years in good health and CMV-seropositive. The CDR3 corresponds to CAWVSRFGATNEKLFF. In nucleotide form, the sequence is TGTGCCTGGGTCTCACGATTCGGTGCAACTAATGAAAAACTGTTTTTT.